The 19 T cell receptor beta chains below all came from one sample that was sequenced in a study of blood T cell repertoires in COVID-19. The repertoire was sequenced with immunoSEQ multiplex PCR; TCRdb's copy has only in-frame clones and lacks some. The data contain 180,000 or so clones, more than 75% of them seen just once; the ten biggest clones take up approximately 15%. The sample was PBMCs or T cells enriched from blood (not recorded which). The receptor source for this set is a man aged 60 to 75 who had been exposed to COVID-19.

The V and J genes are TRBV5-4 and TRBJ1-5; tentatively, D is TRBD1 (6 bases). Trimming stripped 1 base from V and 7 bases from J, with 12 bases between. This CDR3 comprises 14 residues. The V gene's germline CDR1 is SGHNT and CDR2 YYREEE (reference sequence). The CDR3: CASSLSGDGQPQHF. CDR3 DNA sequence: TGTGCCAGCAGCTTGTCAGGGGACGGACAGCCCCAGCATTTT.

The chain carries TRBV12-3 or TRBV12-4 and TRBJ2-1, with TRBD2 matching over 8 bases. The CDR3 contains 11 residues. The J segment lost 15 bases and the V segment lost 6 bases, leaving 7 bases of the junction unmatched. The CDR3 sequence is CASSRLAGLFF. The CDR3 DNA reads TGTGCCAGCAGCCGCTTAGCGGGACTGTTCTTC.

The V and J genes are TRBV19 and TRBJ1-1, with 9 bases aligning to TRBD1. Germline CDR1 and CDR2: LNHDA and SQIVND (reference sequence). Trimming cost V 4 bases and J 2 bases; bases outside gene matches: 5. CDR3 size: 15 residues. CDR3 sequence (DNA): TGTGCCAGTAGTAGACGGGACAGGGACAACACTGAAGCTTTCTTT. It encodes CASSRRDRDNTEAFF.

This clone was recorded a few times. The rearrangement uses TRBV28 and TRBJ1-5; 7 nucleotides line up with TRBD1. Germline V gene data show CDR1 as MDHEN and CDR2 as SYDVKM. With 6 bases clipped from V and 11 bases from J, the junction kept 13 bases outside the gene matches. CDR3 length: 14 residues. The CDR3 spells CASRNSGTDLSQHF. The CDR3 bases are TGTGCCAGCAGAAATTCCGGGACAGATTTATCCCAGCATTTT.

V usage is TRBV6-5 and J usage is TRBJ2-5, with D maybe TRBD1 (6 bases). Germline values: CDR1 MNHEY, CDR2 SVGAGI. The V end was cut by 8 bases, the J end by 0 bases, with 10 bases between. CDR3 size: 13 residues. CDR3 amino acids: CASRDTYQETQYF. The CDR3 coding sequence is TGTGCCAGCCGGGACACGTACCAAGAGACCCAGTACTTC.

The V gene is TRBV12-3 or TRBV12-4, the J gene TRBJ1-1, with D maybe TRBD1 (5 bases). V gave up 6 bases and J gave up 4 bases, with 12 bases separating them. This CDR3 is built from 13 residues. In DNA form, the CDR3 reads TGTGCCAGCAGCTCCCGGGGGGGCACTGAAGCTTTCTTT. Translated: CASSSRGGTEAFF.

The chain uses TRBV6-1 and TRBJ2-3, with 7 positions matching TRBD1. The CDR3 runs to 16 residues. After removal of 2 bases from V and 0 bases from J, the junction contained 5 bases not matched to a gene. Germline V CDR1 and CDR2: MNHNS, SASEGT. The CDR3 sequence: CASSESQGVSTDTQYF. The CDR3 DNA is TGTGCCAGCAGTGAAAGTCAGGGGGTAAGCACAGATACGCAGTATTTT.

The chain is built from TRBV5-1 and TRBJ2-7; D might be TRBD2 (5 bases). This CDR3 has 12 amino acids. V gave up 1 base and J gave up 6 bases, with 8 bases separating them. Germline V gene sequence: CDR1 SGHRS, CDR2 YFSETQ. CDR3 DNA sequence: TGCGCCAGCAGCTTGCAGGCGGGCGAGCAGTACTTC. Translation: CASSLQAGEQYF.

This clone was counted a few times. The genes are TRBV29-1 and TRBJ1-2; D possibly corresponds to TRBD1 (5 bases). The CDR3 consists of 13 residues. Germline V gene sequence: CDR1 SQVTM, CDR2 ANQGSEA. The germline V and J ends were trimmed by 6 bases and 0 bases, with 11 bases remaining between them. CDR3 DNA sequence: TGCAGCGTCACAGGTACCTCTAACTATGGCTACACCTTC. Protein: CSVTGTSNYGYTF.

V usage is TRBV7-9 and J usage is TRBJ1-2; D may be TRBD1 (6 bases). This CDR3 is built from 15 residues. Trimming took 6 bases from V and 4 from J, leaving 18 bases between them. Germline assignment: CDR1 SEHNR and CDR2 FQNEAQ (reference sequence). The CDR3 DNA is TGTGCCAGCAGTGGATGGGGGCTCGGAAGCTATGGCTACACCTTC. It is translated as CASSGWGLGSYGYTF.

In this sample, this clone turned up a few times. The chain is built from TRBV9 and TRBJ1-1, with TRBD1 matching 7 bases. Per germline, CDR1 SGDLS and CDR2 YYNGEE. J lost 3 bases, V lost 2 bases, and 7 bases had no gene match. The CDR3 is 15 residues long. CDR3: CASSVGQAVDTEAFF. The CDR3 region has the DNA TGTGCCAGCAGCGTCGGACAGGCGGTGGACACTGAAGCTTTCTTT.

The gene calls are TRBV5-1 and TRBJ1-5; D might be TRBD1 (6 bases). V dropped 3 bases and J dropped 1 base, with 23 bases sitting between them. CDR3 length: 19 residues. Germline V CDR1 and CDR2: SGHRS, YFSETQ. CDR3 DNA sequence: TGCGCCAGCAGCTCGCCCAATCCGGGACACTCAAAAAGCAATCAGCCCCAGCATTTT. Protein sequence: CASSSPNPGHSKSNQPQHF.

This chain connects TRBV3-1 (or the pseudogene TRBV3-2) to TRBJ1-4; no reliable D call. CDR1 is LGHDT, CDR2 YNNKEL, per germline (reference sequence). The CDR3 contains 17 residues. Trimming removed 3 bases from V and 4 bases from J, with 18 bases in between. This CDR3 is CASSQFSQGRGNEKLFF. Here the CDR3 DNA reads TGTGCCAGCAGCCAGTTCTCCCAAGGCCGCGGTAATGAAAAACTGTTTTTT.

The chain joins TRBV12-3 or TRBV12-4 to TRBJ1-1; D gene uncertain. V dropped 8 bases and J dropped 5 bases, with 15 bases sitting between them. CDR3 length equals 13 residues. The CDR3 bases are TGTGCCAGCGGACGAGGGATCCGGACTGAAGCTTTCTTT. Encoded protein: CASGRGIRTEAFF.

This clone was observed a few times. This chain uses TRBV5-1 with TRBJ2-1; D may be TRBD1 (6 bases). The CDR3 runs 15 residues. Germline CDR1 is SGHRS and CDR2 is YFSETQ. Trimming took off 5 bases at V and 3 bases at J, with 15 bases between the two ends. CDR3 coding DNA: TGCGCCAGCAGTCCGGGACACGGACTCTACAATGAGCAGTTCTTC. Translating gives CASSPGHGLYNEQFF.

V usage is TRBV27 and J usage is TRBJ1-6; tentative D call: TRBD1 (5 bases). CDR3 size: 14 residues. CDR1 is MNHEY and CDR2 is SMNVEV in the germline V gene (reference sequence). V lost 3 bases and J 7 bases, leaving 10 bases between the germline ends. CDR3 sequence: CASSLGQPNSPLHF. As DNA, the CDR3 is TGTGCCAGCAGTTTGGGGCAGCCAAATTCACCCCTCCACTTT.

The J gene is TRBJ2-6, the V gene TRBV19; 7 bases map to TRBD1. CDR3 length: 17 amino acids. Germline loops: CDR1 LNHDA, CDR2 SQIVND (reference sequence). J gave up 4 bases and V 5 bases, and 11 bases lay outside the gene matches. CDR3 coding DNA: TGTGCCAGTAGTCCCCTCGAGACAGGGCGAGGGGCCAACGTCCTGACTTTC. It encodes CASSPLETGRGANVLTF.

Only a few counts were recorded for this clone. The chain is built from TRBV28 and TRBJ1-2; 7 bases agree with TRBD1. Germline trimming cut 7 bases from V and 8 bases from J; bases unmatched to any gene: 7. The CDR3 has 12 amino acids. The germline V gene encodes CDR1 MDHEN and CDR2 SYDVKM. The DNA for the CDR3 is TGTGCCAGCACGGAGGGGGCGCGGGGCTACACCTTC. Translating it yields CASTEGARGYTF.

This clone was observed a few times. The gene calls are TRBV6-5 and TRBJ1-2; the match to TRBD1 covers 7 bases. Germline V gene sequence: CDR1 MNHEY, CDR2 SVGAGI. The CDR3 loop spans 13 amino acids. V was clipped by 10 bases and J by 3 bases; unmatched bases: 8. The CDR3 DNA sequence: TGTGCCATCCAGACAGGGCCCCACTATGGCTACACCTTC. This sequence encodes CAIQTGPHYGYTF.